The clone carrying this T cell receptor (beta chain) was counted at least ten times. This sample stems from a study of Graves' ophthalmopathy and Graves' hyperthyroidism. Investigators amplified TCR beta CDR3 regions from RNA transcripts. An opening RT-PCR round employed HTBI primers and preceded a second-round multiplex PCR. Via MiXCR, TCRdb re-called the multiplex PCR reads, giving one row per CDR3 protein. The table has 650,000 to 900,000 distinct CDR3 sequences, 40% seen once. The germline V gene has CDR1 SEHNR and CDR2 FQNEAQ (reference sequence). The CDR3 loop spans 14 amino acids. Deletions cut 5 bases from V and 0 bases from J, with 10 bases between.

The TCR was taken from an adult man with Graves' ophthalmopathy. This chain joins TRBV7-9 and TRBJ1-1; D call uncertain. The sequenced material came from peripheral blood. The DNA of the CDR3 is TGTGCCAGCAGCAGAGACAATATGAACACTGAAGCTTTCTTT. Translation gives CASSRDNMNTEAFF.